The 16 T cell receptor beta chains reported below all come from one sample, sequenced in a study of T cell responses to AZD1222 COVID-19 vaccine. Using immunoSEQ multiplex PCR, the repertoire was profiled, and TCRdb retains in-frame clones only, with some absent. Of 67,000 or so clones in the sample, 65% to 85% were seen once. The starting material was peripheral blood, obtained on day 0 of AZD1222 vaccination. The receptors here all came from an adult in good health.

This clone was counted once. For the CDR3, the DNA is TGTGCCAGCAGCCAAAGACCAAATAATGAAAAACTGTTTTTT. This codes for CASSQRPNNEKLFF. This sequence joins TRBV3-1 (or the pseudogene TRBV3-2) and TRBJ1-4; D gene uncertain. This CDR3 has 14 residues. V was pared by 2 bases and J by 4 bases, with 8 bases between. Germline lookup yields CDR1 LGHDT and CDR2 YNNKEL (reference sequence).

V is TRBV28 and J is TRBJ1-5, with D possibly being TRBD1 (5 bases). From germline, CDR1 is MDHEN and CDR2 SYDVKM. The V end lost 2 bases, the J end lost 4 bases, and 9 bases lay between the germline ends. CDR3 length equals 14 residues. This CDR3 reads CASSLGGVNQPQHF. CDR3 bases: TGTGCCAGCAGTTTAGGGGGAGTGAATCAGCCCCAGCATTTT.

The V gene is TRBV5-1, the J gene TRBJ2-3; no firm D call. Germline-derived CDR1 and CDR2 are SGHRS and YFSETQ. Deletions cut 2 bases from V and 9 bases from J, with 13 bases between. The length of the CDR3 is 13 residues. In DNA form, the CDR3 reads TGCGCCAGCAGCTTTCTCGGCCCCGCGACGCAGTATTTT. Translation gives CASSFLGPATQYF.

The J gene is TRBJ2-7, the V gene TRBV11-2, with D unclear. The V gene lost 5 bases and the J gene lost 6 bases, with 17 bases spanning the gap. This CDR3 is built from 14 residues. Germline lookup yields CDR1 SGHAT and CDR2 FQNNGV. This chain's CDR3 is CASSRLGSGLEQYF. The CDR3 region has the DNA TGTGCCAGCAGCCGCCTTGGATCGGGCCTCGAGCAGTACTTC.

This rearrangement joins TRBV6-6 to TRBJ1-3; D call uncertain. There are 12 residues in the CDR3. V lost 6 bases and J lost 1, with 4 bases in between. The germline V gene encodes CDR1 MNHNY and CDR2 SVGAGI (reference sequence). The CDR3 bases are TGTGCCAGCAGGGCTTCTGGAAACACCATATATTTT. Amino acid sequence: CASRASGNTIYF.

The chain uses TRBV19 and TRBJ1-4, with D possibly being TRBD1 (5 bases). Trimming removed 7 bases at V and 3 bases at J, with 24 bases between. Per germline, CDR1 LNHDA and CDR2 SQIVND (reference sequence). The CDR3 length is 18 residues. The CDR3 sequence is CASTGTGRASQANEKLFF. The CDR3 nucleotides read TGTGCCAGTACAGGGACGGGTAGAGCCTCGCAGGCTAATGAAAAACTGTTTTTT.

V gene TRBV11-1 combines with J gene TRBJ2-5, with D possibly matching TRBD2 (6 bases). Germline CDR1 SGHAT, CDR2 FQDESV (reference sequence). Trimming took off 2 bases at V and 4 bases at J, with 14 bases between the two ends. The CDR3 runs to 15 residues. This chain's CDR3 is CASSLNWRGVETQYF. In DNA form, the CDR3 reads TGTGCCAGCAGCTTAAATTGGCGGGGAGTAGAGACCCAGTACTTC.

This rearrangement joins TRBV11-2 to TRBJ2-5; 7 positions agree with TRBD1. The ends lost 2 bases at V and 5 bases at J; junction bases unmatched: 2. In germline, CDR1 is SGHAT, CDR2 FQNNGV. The CDR3 covers 13 residues. CDR3 coding DNA: TGTGCCAGCAGCTTAAGCAGGGGGGAGACCCAGTACTTC. Protein product: CASSLSRGETQYF.

This clone has only a few counts. This sequence joins TRBV5-1 and TRBJ2-2; TRBD1 agrees at 9 bases. The germline gives CDR1 SGHRS, CDR2 YFSETQ. The J segment lost 6 bases and the V segment lost 4 bases, leaving 7 bases of the junction unmatched. The CDR3 extends over 15 amino acids. CDR3 sequence reads: CASSARDRVAGELFF. The CDR3 region has the DNA TGCGCCAGCAGCGCTCGGGACAGGGTGGCCGGGGAGCTGTTTTTT. The complete variable domain, with remaining parts taken from reference TRBV5-1 and TRBJ2-2, reads KAGVTQTPRYLIKTRGQQVTLSCSPISGHRSVSWYQQTPGQGLQFLFEYFSETQRNKGNFPGRFSGRQFSNSRSEMNVSTLELGDSALYLCASSARDRVAGELFFGEGSRLTVL.

The genes are TRBV3-1 (or the pseudogene TRBV3-2) and TRBJ2-1, with D perhaps TRBD2 (6 bases). V lost 3 bases and J 1 base, leaving 13 bases between the germline ends. This CDR3 region has 16 residues. The germline gives CDR1 LGHDT, CDR2 YNNKEL (reference sequence). The CDR3 here is CASSQIGRGSYNEQFF. The CDR3 DNA is TGTGCCAGCAGCCAGATCGGGAGAGGATCCTACAATGAGCAGTTCTTC.

The chain carries TRBV7-2 and TRBJ1-3, with 9 bases fitting TRBD1. This CDR3 comprises 16 residues. Germline-derived CDR1 and CDR2 are SGHTA and FQGNSA. With 5 bases clipped from V and 3 bases from J, the junction kept 8 bases outside the gene matches. CDR3 sequence: CASSPQGAVGGNTIYF. The CDR3, as DNA: TGTGCCAGCAGCCCACAGGGGGCGGTGGGTGGAAACACCATATATTTT.

This clone was counted once. CDR3 in DNA: TGCGCCAGCAGCTTGGAGGGTGCAGATACGCAGTATTTT. It specifies CASSLEGADTQYF. V is TRBV5-1 and J is TRBJ2-3, with D unclear. Germline V gene lookup returns CDR1 SGHRS and CDR2 YFSETQ. V gave up 0 bases and J gave up 4 bases, with 6 bases separating them. The CDR3 totals 13 residues.

The rearrangement joins TRBV12-3 or TRBV12-4 to TRBJ1-1; D remains unclear. V gave up 8 bases and J gave up 1 base, with 8 bases separating them. The CDR3 contains 12 residues. The CDR3 coding sequence is TGTGCCAGCCGATACAGGAACACTGAAGCTTTCTTT. Translating it yields CASRYRNTEAFF.

The chain couples TRBV5-4 to TRBJ2-7; D not certain. This CDR3 is 14 amino acids long. Trimming pared 0 bases from V and 6 bases from J, leaving 13 bases between. CDR1 and CDR2 from the germline V gene are SGHNT and YYREEE (reference sequence). The CDR3 sequence is CASSLVGREIEQYF. For the CDR3, the DNA is TGTGCCAGCAGCTTGGTCGGCAGAGAAATCGAGCAGTACTTC.

This chain uses TRBV5-1 with TRBJ1-2, with D maybe TRBD1 (5 bases). V was pared by 0 bases and J by 8 bases, with 11 bases between. This CDR3 region has 13 residues. Germline values: CDR1 SGHRS, CDR2 YFSETQ. The CDR3 is CASSLEGRDGYTF. The CDR3 bases are TGCGCCAGCAGCTTGGAGGGCCGGGACGGCTACACCTTC.

This CDR3 reads CASSAISGQDARGYGYTF. CDR3 coding DNA: TGTGCCAGCAGTGCAATCTCGGGACAGGATGCCCGTGGCTATGGCTACACCTTC. The chain carries TRBV27 and TRBJ1-2; 8 nucleotides align to TRBD1. Losses at the gene ends were 5 bases for V and 4 bases for J; bases not matched to a gene: 18. Germline V lookup: CDR1 MNHEY, CDR2 SMNVEV (reference sequence). This CDR3 has 18 residues.